This TCR beta chain is from a study of vaccination and CD4 T cells after COVID-19. Across the whole study: Six men and four women formed the convalescents, two being Hispanic.

As to this clonotype: What it recognizes is unknown.

TCRdb analysed the PCR reads with MiXCR anew, one entry per CDR3 protein. The sample shows over 25,000 distinct CDR3 sequences, 50% of them seen only once. Stated time point: late sampling 161 to 241 days after vaccination in a few convalescent patients. Per germline, CDR1 DFQATT and CDR2 SNEGSKA (reference sequence). V lost 1 base and J lost 6; bases outside the gene matches: 6. The length of the CDR3 is 15 residues. Overall study results and limits: Vaccine-specific clones numbering 304 of 307 showed spike mono-reactivity in convalescent patients. Median SARS-CoV-2-reactive clonotypes rose from roughly 22 to 38, not significantly.

The V gene is TRBV20-1, the J gene TRBJ2-2, with 9 bases aligning to TRBD1. Specimen: CD4+ T cells from blood, collected about 7 months after SARS-CoV-2 vaccination. The origin of this receptor is a human donor who had recovered from COVID-19. The DNA of the CDR3 is TGCAGTGCTAGAGTCCCAACAGGGGGCCCCGGGGAGCTGTTTTTT. Its translation is CSARVPTGGPGELFF.